This T cell receptor beta chain was profiled in a study of beta chain features in type 1 diabetes. The entirety of the isolated RNA underwent reverse transcription, so expressed TCRB transcripts were sequenced. An average of approximately 4 million reads was obtained for naive, central memory and regulatory T cell samples. The protocol was immunoSEQ multiplex PCR, while the TCRdb copy is restricted to in-frame clones and leaves out a portion. The repertoire holds 200,000 to 300,000 clones, with around 20% as singletons. Whole-study results and caveats: Shortening that was moderate but significant affected the TCRB CDR3s of Type 1 diabetes patients in all four CD4+ subsets. Type 1 diabetes patients had fewer VDJ junction insertions and more deletions.

With regard to this clone: Its cognate antigen is unknown.

Germline assignment: CDR1 LNHNV and CDR2 YYDKDF (reference sequence). This CDR3 is 16 amino acids long. Losses at the gene ends were 3 bases for V and 5 bases for J; bases not matched to a gene: 8. The sample consisted of naive CD4+ T cells from blood. This clonotype originated in a woman aged 40 to 50 with type 1 diabetes. The V gene is TRBV15, the J gene TRBJ1-5, with 9 positions matching TRBD1. CDR3 sequence: CATSSSRDRDHQPQHF. The CDR3 bases are TGTGCCACCAGCAGCAGCCGGGACAGGGACCATCAGCCCCAGCATTTT.